This T cell receptor beta chain was captured by sequencing in a study of blood T cells in healthy people across ages. Whole-study findings and limits: Unsorted PBMC material precluded a definitive naive versus antigen-experienced comparison.

Next came a second PCR, run for roughly 7 to 12 cycles, which used a sample-barcoded 5' primer along with a J-beta primer mix. TCRdb used MiXCR to reprocess the 5' RACE reads, holding one entry per CDR3 protein. The sample has about 810,000 distinct CDR3 sequences; under 40% are singletons. PBMCs were isolated at a quantity of at least 6.5 million per sample. Total RNA was extracted at no less than 6 micrograms per sample. This clonotype was detected ten times or more. Antigen specificity is unknown. Sequencing used blood. The TCR comes from a young man in good health.

CDR3 DNA: TGTGCCAGCAGCGTTACTAGCGCAACTTCCTACAATGAGCAGTTCTTC. Translating it yields CASSVTSATSYNEQFF. The gene calls are TRBV7-2 and TRBJ2-1; TRBD2 matches 7 bases. V lost 5 bases to trimming and J lost 1 base; unmatched junction nucleotides: 8. Germline CDR1 reads SGHTA; CDR2 reads FQGNSA. There are 16 residues in the CDR3.